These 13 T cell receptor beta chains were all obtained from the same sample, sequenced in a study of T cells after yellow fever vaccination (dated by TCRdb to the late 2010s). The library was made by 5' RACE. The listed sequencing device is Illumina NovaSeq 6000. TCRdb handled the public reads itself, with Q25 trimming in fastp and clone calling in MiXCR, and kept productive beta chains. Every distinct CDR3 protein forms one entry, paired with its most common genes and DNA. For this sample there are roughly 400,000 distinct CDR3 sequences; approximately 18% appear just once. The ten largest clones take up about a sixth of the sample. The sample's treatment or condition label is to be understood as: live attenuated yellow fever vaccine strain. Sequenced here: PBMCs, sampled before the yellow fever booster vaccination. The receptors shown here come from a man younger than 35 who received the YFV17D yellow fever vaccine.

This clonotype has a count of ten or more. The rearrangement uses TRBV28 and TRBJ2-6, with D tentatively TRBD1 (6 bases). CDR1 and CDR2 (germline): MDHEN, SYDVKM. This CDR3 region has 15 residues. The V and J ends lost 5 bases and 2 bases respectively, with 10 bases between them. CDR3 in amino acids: CASSLQGTGANVLTF. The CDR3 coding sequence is TGTGCCAGCAGTCTACAGGGAACTGGGGCCAACGTCCTGACTTTC. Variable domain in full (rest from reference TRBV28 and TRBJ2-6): DVKVTQSSRYLVKRTGEKVFLECVQDMDHENMFWYRQDPGLGLRLIYFSYDVKMKEKGDIPEGYSVSREKKERFSLILESASTNQTSMYLCASSLQGTGANVLTFGAGSRLTVL.

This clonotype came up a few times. This chain's CDR3 is CASVSMGGHTDTQYF. In DNA, the CDR3 is TGTGCCAGCGTCTCGATGGGGGGGCACACAGATACGCAGTATTTT. The chain recombines TRBV5-6 with TRBJ2-3; possibly TRBD2 for D (7 bases). This CDR3 spans 15 amino acids. V was shortened by 7 bases and J by 2 bases, with 17 bases between the two germline ends. Per germline, CDR1 SGHDT and CDR2 YYEEEE.

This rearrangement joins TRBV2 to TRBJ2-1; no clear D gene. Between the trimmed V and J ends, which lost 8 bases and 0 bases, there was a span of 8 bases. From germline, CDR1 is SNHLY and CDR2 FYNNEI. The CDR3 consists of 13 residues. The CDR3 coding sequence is TGTGCCAGCGGGATGAGCTCCTACAATGAGCAGTTCTTC. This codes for CASGMSSYNEQFF.

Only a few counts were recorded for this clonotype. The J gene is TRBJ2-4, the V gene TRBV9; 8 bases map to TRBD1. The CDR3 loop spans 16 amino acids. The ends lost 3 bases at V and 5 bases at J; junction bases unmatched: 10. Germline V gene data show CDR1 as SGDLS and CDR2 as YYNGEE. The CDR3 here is CASSAGATGVQNIQYF. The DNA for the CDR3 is TGTGCCAGCAGCGCAGGCGCGACAGGGGTCCAAAACATTCAGTACTTC.

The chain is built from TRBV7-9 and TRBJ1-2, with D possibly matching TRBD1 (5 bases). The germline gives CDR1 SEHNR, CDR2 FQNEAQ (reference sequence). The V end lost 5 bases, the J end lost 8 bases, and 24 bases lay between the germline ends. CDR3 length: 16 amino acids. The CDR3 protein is CASSPRVTGRVLGYTF. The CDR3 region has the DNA TGTGCCAGCAGCCCCAGGGTTACAGGCAGAGTCTTGGGCTACACCTTC.

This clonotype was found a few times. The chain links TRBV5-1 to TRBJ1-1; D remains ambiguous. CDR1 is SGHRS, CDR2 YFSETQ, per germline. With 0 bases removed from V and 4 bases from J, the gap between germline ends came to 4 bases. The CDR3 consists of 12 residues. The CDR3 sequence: CASSLVATEAFF. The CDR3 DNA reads TGCGCCAGCAGCTTGGTAGCCACTGAAGCTTTCTTT.

The CDR3 region is CSAPGETSGYTF. The CDR3 DNA sequence: TGCAGTGCCCCAGGGGAGACATCTGGCTACACCTTC. This chain joins TRBV20-1 and TRBJ1-2, with D perhaps matching TRBD1 (6 bases). The V gene lost 6 bases and the J gene lost 7 bases, with 15 bases spanning the gap. This CDR3 has 12 residues. CDR1 is DFQATT, CDR2 SNEGSKA, per germline (reference sequence).

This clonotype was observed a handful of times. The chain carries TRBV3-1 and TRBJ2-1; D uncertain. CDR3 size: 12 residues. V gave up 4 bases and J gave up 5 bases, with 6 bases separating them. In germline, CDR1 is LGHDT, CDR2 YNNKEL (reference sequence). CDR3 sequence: CASSPWNNEQFF. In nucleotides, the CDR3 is TGTGCCAGCAGCCCCTGGAACAATGAGCAGTTCTTC.

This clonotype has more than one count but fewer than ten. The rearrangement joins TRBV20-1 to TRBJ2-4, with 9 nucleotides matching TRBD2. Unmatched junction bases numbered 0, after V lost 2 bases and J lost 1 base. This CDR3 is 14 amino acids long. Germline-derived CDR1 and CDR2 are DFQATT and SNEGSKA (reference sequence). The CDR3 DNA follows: TGCAGTGCTAGAAGCGGGGGGGCCAAAAACATTCAGTACTTC. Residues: CSARSGGAKNIQYF.

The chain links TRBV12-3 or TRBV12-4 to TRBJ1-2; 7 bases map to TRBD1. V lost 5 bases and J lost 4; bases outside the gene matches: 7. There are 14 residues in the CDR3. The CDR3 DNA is TGTGCCAGCAGTCCGCAACAGGGGAGCTATGGCTACACCTTC. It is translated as CASSPQQGSYGYTF.

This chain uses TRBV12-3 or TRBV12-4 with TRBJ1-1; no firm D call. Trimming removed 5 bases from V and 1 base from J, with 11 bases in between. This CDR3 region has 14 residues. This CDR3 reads CASSPGSKNTEAFF. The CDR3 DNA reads TGTGCCAGCAGTCCCGGGAGCAAGAACACTGAAGCTTTCTTT.

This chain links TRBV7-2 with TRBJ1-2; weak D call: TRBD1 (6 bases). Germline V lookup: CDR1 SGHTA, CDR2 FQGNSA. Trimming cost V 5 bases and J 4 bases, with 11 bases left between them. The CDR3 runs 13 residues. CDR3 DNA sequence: TGTGCCAGCAGCGGGGACACACCCTATGGCTACACCTTC. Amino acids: CASSGDTPYGYTF.

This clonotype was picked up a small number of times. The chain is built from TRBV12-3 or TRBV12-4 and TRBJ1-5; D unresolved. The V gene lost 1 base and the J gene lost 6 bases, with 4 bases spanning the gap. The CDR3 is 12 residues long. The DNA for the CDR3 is TGTGCCAGCAGTTTAGAGGTTCAGCCCCAGCATTTT. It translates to CASSLEVQPQHF.